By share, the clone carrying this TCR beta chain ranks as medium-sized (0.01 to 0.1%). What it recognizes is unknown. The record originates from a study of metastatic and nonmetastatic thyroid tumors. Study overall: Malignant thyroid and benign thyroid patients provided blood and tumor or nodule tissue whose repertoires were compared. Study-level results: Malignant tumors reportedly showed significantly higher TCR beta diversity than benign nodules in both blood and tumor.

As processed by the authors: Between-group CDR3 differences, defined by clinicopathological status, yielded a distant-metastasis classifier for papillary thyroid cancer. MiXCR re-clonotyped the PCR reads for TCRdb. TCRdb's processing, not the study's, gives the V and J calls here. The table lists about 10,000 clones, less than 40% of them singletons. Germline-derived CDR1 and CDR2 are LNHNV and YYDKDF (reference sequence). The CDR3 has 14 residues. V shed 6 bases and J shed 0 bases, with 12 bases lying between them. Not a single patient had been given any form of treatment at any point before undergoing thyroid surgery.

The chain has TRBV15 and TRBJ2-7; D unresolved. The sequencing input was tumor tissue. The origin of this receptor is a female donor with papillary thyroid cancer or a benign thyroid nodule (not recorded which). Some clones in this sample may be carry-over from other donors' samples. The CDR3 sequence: CATSSFWSSYEQYF. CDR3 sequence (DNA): TGTGCCACCAGTTCCTTTTGGAGCTCCTACGAGCAGTACTTC.